Sequencing of this T cell receptor beta chain was carried out in a study of blood T cell repertoires in COVID-19. Whole-study context: Samples of COVID-19 (acute and convalescent) were obtained from the United States, Italy and Spain. T cells, B-cell-depleted T cells, or PBMCs provided the cDNA or gDNA that served as material.

With 0 bases removed from V and 7 bases from J, the gap between germline ends came to 13 bases. The CDR3 contains 16 residues. Germline-derived CDR1 and CDR2 are SGHDN and FVKESK. Per the original methods: Cell counts per sample came from amplifying reference gene primers. The protocol was immunoSEQ multiplex PCR, while the TCRdb copy is restricted to in-frame clones and leaves out a portion. V and J calls and clone size come straight from that table; D and trimming were deduced from the DNA. The table has about 49,000 clones, over 75% seen once. The TCR originated in a human donor in a cohort sampled during active COVID-19. This chain joins TRBV14 and TRBJ1-6; D unresolved. The sequenced sample consisted of peripheral blood. The CDR3 nucleotides read TGTGCCAGCAGCCAAGATCTCGGGGTGTTAAATTCACCCCTCCACTTT. Its translation is CASSQDLGVLNSPLHF.